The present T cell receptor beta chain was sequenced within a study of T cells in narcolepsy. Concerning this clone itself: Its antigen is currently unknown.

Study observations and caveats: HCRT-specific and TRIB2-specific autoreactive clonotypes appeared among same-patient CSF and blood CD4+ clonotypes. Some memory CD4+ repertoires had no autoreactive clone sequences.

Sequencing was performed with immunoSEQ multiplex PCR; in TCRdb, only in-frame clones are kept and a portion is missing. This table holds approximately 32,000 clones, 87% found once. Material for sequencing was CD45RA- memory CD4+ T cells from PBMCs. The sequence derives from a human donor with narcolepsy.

The CDR3 DNA follows: TGCGCCAGCAGCTTGGGACTTCTCACAGATACGCAGTATTTT. This sequence encodes CASSLGLLTDTQYF. This chain connects TRBV5-1 to TRBJ2-3; no clear D gene. This CDR3 contains 14 residues. The V gene's germline CDR1 is SGHRS and CDR2 YFSETQ. The germline V and J ends were trimmed by 0 bases and 2 bases, with 7 bases remaining between them.